The rows below give T cell receptor beta chains drawn from one sample of a study of T-cell reconstitution after alpha-beta-depleted transplantation in children. TCRdb re-called the PCR reads with MiXCR, one entry per CDR3 protein. The sample includes nearly 350,000 distinct CDR3 sequences, roughly 17% seen only once; the top ten take about 41%. The sample consisted of PBMCs, mostly from graft donor cells, taken 360 days after TCRalphabeta/CD19-depleted stem cell transplant. Receptors were obtained from a male patient between 2 and 10 years old who had a stem cell transplant for acute lymphoblastic leukemia, so the T cells may come from the graft donor. Each CDR3 is given with its conserved first and last residue. Each record gives: J gene, clone size, V gene, D gene, CDR3 DNA, CDR3 protein. The D gene is left open where the match is weak. Expanded clones are given a class, and other clones once, few, many or no size at all.

j_gene: TRBJ2-1
abundance: .
v_gene: TRBV7-2
d_gene: .
CDR3nt: TGTGCCAGCAGCTTAAGGGCTAGGGCCCCCAATGAGCAGTTCTTC
CDR3aa: CASSLRARAPNEQFF

j_gene: TRBJ2-3
abundance: many
v_gene: TRBV12-3/TRBV12-4
d_gene: .
CDR3nt: TGTGCCAGCGCTTGGGGAGATACGCAGTATTTT
CDR3aa: CASAWGDTQYF

j_gene: TRBJ2-5
abundance: .
v_gene: TRBV7-2
d_gene: TRBD2
CDR3nt: TGTGCCAGCAGCTTAGCCAATCTAGCGGTGGTCCAAGAGACCCAGTACTTC
CDR3aa: CASSLANLAVVQETQYF

j_gene: TRBJ2-5
abundance: few
v_gene: TRBV29-1
d_gene: .
CDR3nt: TGCAGCGTTAGTCGACTAGATAAAGAGACCCAGTACTTC
CDR3aa: CSVSRLDKETQYF

j_gene: TRBJ2-3
abundance: many
v_gene: TRBV4-1
d_gene: .
CDR3nt: TGCGCCAGCAGCCAAGTAGGCACAGATACGCAGTATTTT
CDR3aa: CASSQVGTDTQYF

j_gene: TRBJ2-1
abundance: few
v_gene: TRBV7-6
d_gene: TRBD2
CDR3nt: TGTGCCAGCAGTTTAACCCCTTTTACTAGCGGGAGGGCCCTCGCGAATGAGCAGTTCTTC
CDR3aa: CASSLTPFTSGRALANEQFF

j_gene: TRBJ2-3
abundance: few
v_gene: TRBV7-9
d_gene: .
CDR3nt: TGTGCCAGCAGCCCCGCGAGCTCAGCTACCACAGATACGCAGTATTTT
CDR3aa: CASSPASSATTDTQYF

j_gene: TRBJ2-7
abundance: .
v_gene: TRBV6-2/TRBV6-3
d_gene: .
CDR3nt: TGTGCCAGCAGTTACGGGGCATCCTACGAGCAGTACTTC
CDR3aa: CASSYGASYEQYF

j_gene: TRBJ1-2
abundance: few
v_gene: TRBV4-1
d_gene: .
CDR3nt: TGCGCCAGCAGCCCTTACCGGCAGCTTCTTAATGGCTACACCTTC
CDR3aa: CASSPYRQLLNGYTF

j_gene: TRBJ2-7
abundance: many
v_gene: TRBV29-1
d_gene: .
CDR3nt: TGCAGCGCCGCAGGACAGAACCACGAGCAGTACTTC
CDR3aa: CSAAGQNHEQYF

j_gene: TRBJ2-3
abundance: .
v_gene: TRBV28
d_gene: .
CDR3nt: TGTGCCAGCAGGACCAGGGTGGGCACAGATACGCAGTATTTT
CDR3aa: CASRTRVGTDTQYF

j_gene: TRBJ2-1
abundance: .
v_gene: TRBV29-1
d_gene: TRBD2
CDR3nt: TGCAGCGTTGATGGCTGGGGACTAGCGGGGGACAATGAGCAGTTCTTC
CDR3aa: CSVDGWGLAGDNEQFF

j_gene: TRBJ2-7
abundance: few
v_gene: TRBV5-6
d_gene: .
CDR3nt: TGTGCCAGCAGCCTGGCCCTCGGGAGAAATCAGCAGTACTTC
CDR3aa: CASSLALGRNQQYF

j_gene: TRBJ2-5
abundance: .
v_gene: TRBV20-1
d_gene: .
CDR3nt: TGCAGTGCTAGTCGACGGGGATGGTACCAAGAGACCCAGTACTTC
CDR3aa: CSASRRGWYQETQYF

j_gene: TRBJ2-7
abundance: many
v_gene: TRBV4-3
d_gene: TRBD1
CDR3nt: TGCGCCAGCAGCCGGACAGGGGGTTTCTACGAGCAGTACTTC
CDR3aa: CASSRTGGFYEQYF

j_gene: TRBJ1-2
abundance: few
v_gene: TRBV28
d_gene: .
CDR3nt: TGTGCCAGCAGTTTACTTTTGGGGGGTTTTCAGGGCGACTATGGCTACACCTTC
CDR3aa: CASSLLLGGFQGDYGYTF

j_gene: TRBJ2-3
abundance: few
v_gene: TRBV9
d_gene: .
CDR3nt: TGTGCCATCGTCTGTGGGCCCGAGGATACGCAGTATTTT
CDR3aa: CAIVCGPEDTQYF

j_gene: TRBJ2-7
abundance: many
v_gene: TRBV5-1
d_gene: TRBD2
CDR3nt: TGCGCCAGCAGCTTGCGGGACGGGAGGGTGTACGAGCAGTACTTC
CDR3aa: CASSLRDGRVYEQYF

j_gene: TRBJ2-1
abundance: few
v_gene: TRBV24-1
d_gene: TRBD2
CDR3nt: TGTGCCACCAGTGATCCTGGGACTAGCGGGAGCTTCACCAATGAGCAGTTCTTC
CDR3aa: CATSDPGTSGSFTNEQFF

j_gene: TRBJ1-5
abundance: .
v_gene: TRBV12-3/TRBV12-4
d_gene: .
CDR3nt: TGTGCCTTTTCCCCCAGGCGTCAGCCCCAGCATTTT
CDR3aa: CAFSPRRQPQHF

j_gene: TRBJ1-6
abundance: many
v_gene: TRBV7-9
d_gene: TRBD1
CDR3nt: TGTGCCAGCAGCTTAGCGGGACAGGGTAATTCACCCCTCCACTTT
CDR3aa: CASSLAGQGNSPLHF

j_gene: TRBJ1-2
abundance: .
v_gene: TRBV5-1
d_gene: TRBD1
CDR3nt: TGCGCCAGCAGCTGGACAGGGGAGGGCTACACCTTC
CDR3aa: CASSWTGEGYTF

j_gene: TRBJ2-3
abundance: few
v_gene: TRBV6-5
d_gene: .
CDR3nt: TGTGCCAGCAGTTACTCGTCTGGGGTGGCAGATACGCAGTATTTT
CDR3aa: CASSYSSGVADTQYF

j_gene: TRBJ1-2
abundance: .
v_gene: TRBV20-1
d_gene: TRBD1
CDR3nt: TGCAGTGCTAGGGACGGGACAGGGGCCTTTGGCTATGGCTACACCTTC
CDR3aa: CSARDGTGAFGYGYTF

j_gene: TRBJ2-1
abundance: few
v_gene: TRBV5-1
d_gene: TRBD2
CDR3nt: TGCGCCAGCAGCTTGGTGGGTAGCGGGAACCACAATGAGCAGTTCTTC
CDR3aa: CASSLVGSGNHNEQFF

j_gene: TRBJ2-1
abundance: .
v_gene: TRBV9
d_gene: TRBD2
CDR3nt: TGTGCCAGCAGCGTAGTGGGGACTATCGATGAGCAGTTCTTC
CDR3aa: CASSVVGTIDEQFF

j_gene: TRBJ2-3
abundance: many
v_gene: TRBV6-2/TRBV6-3
d_gene: .
CDR3nt: TGTGCCAGCCATAGAGGAGGGATTCTCACAGATACGCAGTATTTT
CDR3aa: CASHRGGILTDTQYF

j_gene: TRBJ2-7
abundance: .
v_gene: TRBV4-2
d_gene: TRBD2
CDR3nt: TGTGCCAGCAGCAACGGACTAGCGGGAGGGCCGGGCTACGAGCAGTACTTC
CDR3aa: CASSNGLAGGPGYEQYF

j_gene: TRBJ2-7
abundance: many
v_gene: TRBV7-2
d_gene: .
CDR3nt: TGTGCCAGCAGCTTAGACCGGGCCACCTACGAGCAGTACTTC
CDR3aa: CASSLDRATYEQYF

j_gene: TRBJ2-3
abundance: .
v_gene: TRBV28
d_gene: .
CDR3nt: TGTGCCAGCAGTCCCTTTAGCACAGATACGCAGTATTTT
CDR3aa: CASSPFSTDTQYF

j_gene: TRBJ2-5
abundance: many
v_gene: TRBV29-1
d_gene: .
CDR3nt: TGCAGCGTTGAAGAAGATTGGAGCCTCCAAGAGACCCAGTACTTC
CDR3aa: CSVEEDWSLQETQYF

j_gene: TRBJ2-1
abundance: .
v_gene: TRBV7-2
d_gene: TRBD2
CDR3nt: TGTGCCAGCAGCTTATCTAGCGGGAGGTACAATGAGCAGTTCTTC
CDR3aa: CASSLSSGRYNEQFF

j_gene: TRBJ2-3
abundance: .
v_gene: TRBV4-1
d_gene: TRBD2
CDR3nt: TGCGCCAGCAGCCAAGCTCTACTAGCGGGAGTCACAGATACGCAGTATTTT
CDR3aa: CASSQALLAGVTDTQYF

j_gene: TRBJ2-1
abundance: .
v_gene: TRBV7-2
d_gene: TRBD2
CDR3nt: TGTGCCAGCAGCTTAGCTGGACTAGCCGGAGGGGCTGAGCAGTTCTTC
CDR3aa: CASSLAGLAGGAEQFF

j_gene: TRBJ2-1
abundance: few
v_gene: TRBV12-3/TRBV12-4
d_gene: .
CDR3nt: TGTGCCAGCAGTTTAACCTCTTGGGGGGGCGGAGGCCTGTTCTTC
CDR3aa: CASSLTSWGGGGLFF

j_gene: TRBJ2-3
abundance: .
v_gene: TRBV5-1
d_gene: .
CDR3nt: TGCGCCAGCAGCTCGGACGGAATTAAACTAGGTTACACAGATACGCAGTATTTT
CDR3aa: CASSSDGIKLGYTDTQYF

j_gene: TRBJ1-5
abundance: few
v_gene: TRBV20-1
d_gene: .
CDR3nt: TGCAGTGCTAGGGACAGCTTCAATCAGCCCCAGCATTTT
CDR3aa: CSARDSFNQPQHF

j_gene: TRBJ2-1
abundance: few
v_gene: TRBV5-6
d_gene: TRBD2
CDR3nt: TGTGCCAGCATCGGGACTAGACCTATCAATGAGCAGTTCTTC
CDR3aa: CASIGTRPINEQFF

j_gene: TRBJ2-7
abundance: .
v_gene: TRBV6-1
d_gene: .
CDR3nt: TGTGCCAGCAGTACCGGGACTCAGAGCTCCTACGAGCAGTACTTC
CDR3aa: CASSTGTQSSYEQYF